Following are 25 T cell receptor beta chains from one sample sequenced in a study of T-cell reconstitution after alpha-beta-depleted transplantation in children. Unique molecular identifiers were incorporated into the prepared TCRbeta library. TCRdb reprocessed the PCR reads with MiXCR, giving one entry per CDR3 protein. The table lists about 610,000 distinct CDR3 sequences, over 9.5% of them singletons, with roughly 3.9% in the top ten. Source: PBMCs from the stem cell graft donor, taken from the stem cell graft. The receptors here all came from a human donor who donated a stem cell graft to a child with acute myeloid leukemia.

This clonotype was found a few times. This chain connects TRBV20-1 to TRBJ2-1; 11 positions match TRBD2. The CDR3 runs to 17 residues. CDR1 is DFQATT and CDR2 is SNEGSKA in the germline V gene (reference sequence). V lost 5 bases and J lost 0; bases outside the gene matches: 9. The chain's CDR3 is CSAPRGLAGSSYNEQFF. The CDR3 region has the DNA TGCAGTGCTCCTCGAGGACTAGCGGGTAGCTCCTACAATGAGCAGTTCTTC.

V gene TRBV28 combines with J gene TRBJ2-1, with D maybe TRBD1 (5 bases). This CDR3 contains 13 residues. Germline V gene lookup returns CDR1 MDHEN and CDR2 SYDVKM. Trimming shortened V by 7 bases and J by 7 bases, and 14 bases separated the two germline ends. The chain's CDR3 is CASTWGIRNEQFF. In DNA, the CDR3 is TGTGCCAGCACTTGGGGCATCAGAAATGAGCAGTTCTTC. The full variable domain, rest sourced from reference TRBV28 and TRBJ2-1, is DVKVTQSSRYLVKRTGEKVFLECVQDMDHENMFWYRQDPGLGLRLIYFSYDVKMKEKGDIPEGYSVSREKKERFSLILESASTNQTSMYLCASTWGIRNEQFFGPGTRLTVL.

V usage is TRBV29-1 and J usage is TRBJ2-2, with a tentative D call TRBD1 (5 bases). The CDR3 covers 13 residues. CDR1 and CDR2 (germline): SQVTM, ANQGSEA. Trimming cost V 7 bases and J 5 bases, with 14 bases left between them. The DNA for the CDR3 is TGCAGCGCGCATAGGGGCCGAACCGGGGAGCTGTTTTTT. It codes for CSAHRGRTGELFF.

The chain combines TRBV7-9 with TRBJ2-2; D may match TRBD1 or TRBD2 (6 bases each). The germline CDR1 and CDR2 sequences are SEHNR and FQNEAQ (reference sequence). The CDR3 has 13 residues. V lost 11 bases to trimming and J lost 5 bases, with 15 bases between them. The CDR3 region has the DNA TGTGCCGGGAGAAGGGGGGCTACCGGGGAGCTGTTTTTT. Residues: CAGRRGATGELFF.

This clonotype occurred many times. This chain joins TRBV20-1 and TRBJ2-7; 9 positions match TRBD2. V shed 5 bases and J 4 bases; nucleotides not matched to a gene: 6. The germline gives CDR1 DFQATT, CDR2 SNEGSKA (reference sequence). CDR3 length equals 13 residues. The CDR3 DNA reads TGCAGTGCTCCTAGCGGGATTTCTTACGAGCAGTACTTC. Protein sequence: CSAPSGISYEQYF.

This clonotype was counted between two and nine times. The chain links TRBV5-1 to TRBJ2-5; possible D gene TRBD2, 5 bases. V shed 4 bases and J shed 2 bases, with 12 bases lying between them. This CDR3 has 14 amino acids. Germline V lookup: CDR1 SGHRS, CDR2 YFSETQ. As DNA, the CDR3 is TGCGCCAGCAGCACCGCCGGGGTACAAGAGACCCAGTACTTC. It is translated as CASSTAGVQETQYF. The full variable domain, in which reference TRBV5-1 and TRBJ2-5 provide the parts outside the CDR3, is KAGVTQTPRYLIKTRGQQVTLSCSPISGHRSVSWYQQTPGQGLQFLFEYFSETQRNKGNFPGRFSGRQFSNSRSEMNVSTLELGDSALYLCASSTAGVQETQYFGPGTRLLVL.

CDR3 DNA: TGTGCCAGCAGTTGGACTAGCGCCTACGAGCAGTACTTC. It encodes CASSWTSAYEQYF. This chain connects TRBV27 to TRBJ2-7; 9 nucleotides match TRBD2. V trimming: 4 bases; J trimming: 2 bases; junction bases outside the gene matches: 0. Germline V gives CDR1 MNHEY, CDR2 SMNVEV (reference sequence). This CDR3 has 13 residues.

The chain couples TRBV29-1 to TRBJ1-3; 8 positions match TRBD1. Per germline, CDR1 SQVTM and CDR2 ANQGSEA. The CDR3 is made up of 20 amino acids. Trimming removed 7 bases from V and 2 bases from J; junction bases left unmatched: 25. The CDR3 DNA is TGCAGCGCCAAGGACGCTCTTCCGGCCTATGGACAGGGACCTGGAAACACCATATATTTT. As protein: CSAKDALPAYGQGPGNTIYF.

Only a few counts were recorded for this clonotype. V usage is TRBV7-2 and J usage is TRBJ1-6; TRBD1 matches 8 bases. V lost 2 bases and J lost 8; bases outside the gene matches: 5. Germline CDR1 and CDR2: SGHTA and FQGNSA. The length of the CDR3 is 15 residues. CDR3 coding DNA: TGTGCCAGCAGCTTAAGCACAGGGGGAGATTCACCCCTCCACTTT. Residues: CASSLSTGGDSPLHF.

This clonotype came up a few times. The V call is TRBV10-3, the J call TRBJ2-1; D not certain. The germline V gene has CDR1 ENHRY and CDR2 SYGVKD. CDR3 length: 11 amino acids. Trimming took 4 bases from V and 6 from J, leaving 4 bases between them. The CDR3 DNA reads TGTGCCATCAGTGTGGCCAATGAGCAGTTCTTC. This codes for CAISVANEQFF.

This clonotype appeared a few times. The rearrangement uses TRBV28 and TRBJ2-7; 7 bases agree with TRBD1. Looked up from germline, CDR1 is MDHEN and CDR2 is SYDVKM. The CDR3 runs to 15 residues. Trimming took 5 bases from V and 4 from J; bases not matched to a gene: 11. The DNA for the CDR3 is TGTGCCAGCAGTCTCCGACAGGGCCTAGGGTACGAGCAGTACTTC. Amino acid sequence: CASSLRQGLGYEQYF.

The chain recombines TRBV19 with TRBJ2-6; D not certain. Trimming took off 8 bases at V and 0 bases at J, with 14 bases between the two ends. This CDR3 has 16 residues. CDR1 and CDR2 from the germline V gene are LNHDA and SQIVND (reference sequence). The CDR3: CASSEVQSSGANVLTF. CDR3 sequence (DNA): TGTGCCAGTTCCGAGGTCCAATCCTCTGGGGCCAACGTCCTGACTTTC.

This clonotype was seen repeatedly, ten times or more. The chain uses TRBV9 and TRBJ2-2; no definite D call. The CDR3 loop spans 14 amino acids. CDR1 is SGDLS and CDR2 is YYNGEE in the germline V gene. Between the trimmed V and J ends, which lost 0 bases and 1 base, there was a span of 4 bases. The CDR3 DNA follows: TGTGCCAGCAGCGTAGTAGTGAACACCGGGGAGCTGTTTTTT. The encoded protein is CASSVVVNTGELFF. Looking up the rest from reference TRBV9 and TRBJ2-2 gives the full variable domain: DSGVTQTPKHLITATGQRVTLRCSPRSGDLSVYWYQQSLDQGLQFLIQYYNGEERAKGNILERFSAQQFPDLHSELNLSSLELGDSALYFCASSVVVNTGELFFGEGSRLTVL.

Ten or more counts support this clonotype. CDR3 residues: CASSSITAQPQHF. DNA for the CDR3: TGTGCCAGCAGTTCTATTACCGCTCAGCCCCAGCATTTT. The chain employs TRBV6-5 and TRBJ1-5, with D unclear. The CDR3 has 13 amino acids. Germline assignment: CDR1 MNHEY and CDR2 SVGAGI. V shed 4 bases and J shed 6 bases, with 10 bases lying between them.

This rearrangement joins TRBV9 to TRBJ2-1; TRBD2 agrees at 7 bases. From germline, CDR1 is SGDLS and CDR2 YYNGEE. Trimming at V came to 0 bases and at J to 10 bases, leaving 19 bases not matched to a gene. This CDR3 has 18 residues. CDR3 in amino acids: CASSVGPLSGATGGEQFF. The CDR3 DNA follows: TGTGCCAGCAGCGTAGGTCCCCTCAGCGGGGCTACTGGCGGAGAGCAGTTCTTC.

J is TRBJ2-1 and V is TRBV7-3; D is unclear. Between the trimmed V and J ends, which lost 8 bases and 2 bases, there was a span of 10 bases. The CDR3 sequence is 13 residues long. Germline lookup yields CDR1 SGHTA and CDR2 FQGTGA. CDR3 residues: CASGPGPYNEQFF. CDR3 DNA: TGTGCCAGCGGGCCAGGACCCTACAATGAGCAGTTCTTC.

This clonotype was observed at least ten times. V gene TRBV20-1 combines with J gene TRBJ2-7, with D possibly matching TRBD2 (7 bases). This CDR3 comprises 15 residues. V lost 3 bases and J lost 4, with 19 bases in between. CDR1 is DFQATT and CDR2 is SNEGSKA in the germline V gene (reference sequence). The CDR3 loop reads CSARGGAGRLYEQYF. In nucleotides, the CDR3 is TGCAGTGCTAGGGGGGGGGCGGGGCGACTTTACGAGCAGTACTTC.

V is TRBV10-3 and J is TRBJ2-1, with D uncertain. The CDR3 covers 12 residues. Between the trimmed V and J ends, which lost 4 bases and 8 bases, there was a span of 9 bases. Germline V CDR1 and CDR2: ENHRY, SYGVKD. In DNA, the CDR3 is TGTGCCATCAGTGTCTCAGCGCATGAGCAGTTCTTC. This codes for CAISVSAHEQFF.

The J gene is TRBJ2-2, the V gene TRBV3-1; no clear D. Deletions cut 4 bases from V and 2 bases from J, with 11 bases between. Per the germline V gene, CDR1 is LGHDT and CDR2 is YNNKEL (reference sequence). This CDR3 has 15 residues. The CDR3 DNA follows: TGTGCCAGCAGCCCGGGTCCGATAAACACCGGGGAGCTGTTTTTT. It yields the protein CASSPGPINTGELFF.

Only a few counts were recorded for this clonotype. This rearrangement joins TRBV7-9 to TRBJ1-1; D gene uncertain. The CDR3 consists of 13 residues. Germline CDR1 and CDR2: SEHNR and FQNEAQ (reference sequence). The V end was cut by 3 bases, the J end by 6 bases, with 11 bases between. CDR3 nucleotides: TGTGCCAGCAGCTTGAAGCCAGACGCTGAAGCTTTCTTT. It is translated as CASSLKPDAEAFF. The whole variable domain, remainder taken from reference TRBV7-9 and TRBJ1-1, is DTGVSQNPRHKITKRGQNVTFRCDPISEHNRLYWYRQTLGQGPEFLTYFQNEAQLEKSRLLSDRFSAERPKGSFSTLEIQRTEQGDSAMYLCASSLKPDAEAFFGQGTRLTVV.

This clonotype has only a few counts. The V and J genes are TRBV12-3 or TRBV12-4 and TRBJ1-2, with D hard to call. V was trimmed by 3 bases and J by 0 bases, leaving 11 bases between them. This CDR3 is 15 amino acids long. In DNA, the CDR3 is TGTGCCAGCAGTTTCGCGGGCAGACCTAACTATGGCTACACCTTC. As protein: CASSFAGRPNYGYTF.

V usage is TRBV20-1 and J usage is TRBJ2-3; 8 bases map to TRBD2. CDR1 DFQATT and CDR2 SNEGSKA come from the germline V gene (reference sequence). The V segment lost 5 bases and the J segment 4 bases; nucleotides outside the gene matches: 14. CDR3 length equals 16 residues. DNA of the CDR3: TGCAGTGCTGTCGGGGGGGAGGGCTCGGGCTCAGATACGCAGTATTTT. This translates into CSAVGGEGSGSDTQYF.

This clonotype was seen a few times. This chain links TRBV20-1 with TRBJ2-1; 11 nucleotides align to TRBD1. Germline values: CDR1 DFQATT, CDR2 SNEGSKA (reference sequence). This CDR3 comprises 14 residues. V dropped 6 bases and J dropped 6; count of bases not matched to a gene: 7. The CDR3 is CSAEGQGAGNEQFF. The CDR3 DNA reads TGCAGTGCGGAAGGACAGGGGGCTGGCAATGAGCAGTTCTTC.

The table lists this clonotype with many counts. This sequence joins TRBV29-1 and TRBJ1-1; weak D call: TRBD1 (6 bases). V gave up 3 bases and J gave up 0 bases, with 29 bases separating them. The CDR3 covers 20 residues. Germline CDR1 and CDR2: SQVTM and ANQGSEA. CDR3 in amino acids: CSVENAGAPGPGPLNTEAFF. CDR3 bases: TGCAGCGTTGAGAATGCAGGGGCCCCTGGTCCTGGCCCCTTGAACACTGAAGCTTTCTTT.

This chain connects TRBV6-2 or TRBV6-3 to TRBJ2-1; D is undetermined. In germline, CDR1 is MNHEY, CDR2 SVGEGT. CDR3 length: 12 amino acids. The V gene lost 0 bases and the J gene lost 8 bases, with 5 bases spanning the gap. The CDR3 sequence is CASSYSHYEQFF. The CDR3 coding sequence is TGTGCCAGCAGTTACTCGCACTATGAGCAGTTCTTC.